A single sample is the source of the 13 T cell receptor beta chains below, sequenced in a study of CD8 T cells in Susac syndrome. The authors reverse transcribed roughly 0.5 to 1 ug RNA with random hexamers. TCRdb re-called the immunoSEQ multiplex PCR reads through MiXCR, storing one row per CDR3 protein. The table lists around 190,000 distinct CDR3 sequences, 85% to 95% of them singletons, with 0.095% to 0.12% in the top ten. The sequencing input was CD4+ T cells from PBMCs. The receptors derive from a human donor in good health.

This clonotype was seen just once. V usage is TRBV2 and J usage is TRBJ2-1, with 8 bases identical to TRBD1. This CDR3 region has 14 residues. V shed 7 bases, J shed 4 bases, and the junction held 6 bases outside the gene matches. Germline CDR1 SNHLY, CDR2 FYNNEI. CDR3 sequence reads: CASKRDRPYNEQFF. DNA of the CDR3: TGTGCCAGCAAACGGGACAGGCCGTACAATGAGCAGTTCTTC.

V and J are TRBV20-1 and TRBJ2-1; TRBD2 aligns across 12 bases. CDR1 and CDR2 (germline): DFQATT, SNEGSKA (reference sequence). The CDR3 length is 14 residues. V lost 7 bases, J lost 6 bases, and 7 bases stayed unmatched. The CDR3 is CSGPTSGGVNEQFF. CDR3 coding DNA: TGCAGTGGCCCGACTAGCGGGGGAGTCAATGAGCAGTTCTTC.

CDR3 coding DNA: TGTGCCAGCAGTGACCCCACCTCGCGACCAACAGGGGCGTACACCGGGGAGCTGTTTTTT. Amino acids: CASSDPTSRPTGAYTGELFF. The chain uses TRBV6-1 and TRBJ2-2; 7 nucleotides match TRBD1. After removal of 3 bases from V and 3 bases from J, the junction contained 19 bases not matched to a gene. CDR1 and CDR2 (germline): MNHNS, SASEGT. This CDR3 has 20 amino acids.

V gene TRBV30 combines with J gene TRBJ1-5, with TRBD1 matching over 11 bases. J was trimmed by 4 bases and V by 2 bases; bases with no gene match: 1. The CDR3 is made up of 14 amino acids. Looked up from germline, CDR1 is GTSNPN and CDR2 is SVGIG (reference sequence). The DNA for the CDR3 is TGTGCCTGGAGTAGGGACAGGGGGAATCAGCCCCAGCATTTT. Translated, it gives CAWSRDRGNQPQHF.

This sequence joins TRBV29-1 and TRBJ1-3; D uncertain. Germline V gives CDR1 SQVTM, CDR2 ANQGSEA. V was pared by 7 bases and J by 4 bases, with 14 bases between. This CDR3 contains 13 residues. DNA of the CDR3: TGCAGCGCCCAAGGCGTATACGGAAACACCATATATTTT. As protein: CSAQGVYGNTIYF.

This chain uses TRBV29-1 with TRBJ2-5; 11 bases are shared with TRBD2. This CDR3 region has 13 residues. Trimming at V came to 7 bases and at J to 5 bases, leaving 6 bases not matched to a gene. Germline values: CDR1 SQVTM, CDR2 ANQGSEA. The CDR3 spells CSAETSGVETQYF. In DNA form, the CDR3 reads TGCAGCGCCGAGACTAGCGGGGTGGAGACCCAGTACTTC. Variable domain in full (rest from reference TRBV29-1 and TRBJ2-5): SAVISQKPSRDICQRGTSLTIQCQVDSQVTMMFWYRQQPGQSLTLIATANQGSEATYESGFVIDKFPISRPNLTFSTLTVSNMSPEDSSIYLCSAETSGVETQYFGPGTRLLVL.

The V and J genes are TRBV29-1 and TRBJ2-7; D might be TRBD2 (5 bases). The CDR3 totals 11 residues. Trimming left V 6 bases short and J 6 bases short, with 12 bases between. CDR1 is SQVTM, CDR2 ANQGSEA, per germline. The CDR3 region has the DNA TGCAGCGTCGGGGTCAAAAGCGAGCAGTACTTC. It yields the protein CSVGVKSEQYF.

This chain connects TRBV7-9 to TRBJ1-1; the match to TRBD1 covers 7 bases. The CDR3 contains 14 residues. V trimming: 3 bases; J trimming: 3 bases; junction bases outside the gene matches: 4. CDR1 is SEHNR, CDR2 FQNEAQ, per germline (reference sequence). The CDR3 coding sequence is TGTGCCAGCAGCTTGGGACAGACCTACACTGAAGCTTTCTTT. Translation: CASSLGQTYTEAFF.

The chain recombines TRBV29-1 with TRBJ2-4; 8 bases fit TRBD2. With V trimmed by 4 bases and J by 8 bases, 10 bases remained unmatched. In germline, CDR1 is SQVTM, CDR2 ANQGSEA. The CDR3 has 14 residues. In DNA form, the CDR3 reads TGCAGCGTTGTTTTGGCGGGGGGTGTAGACATTCAGTACTTC. Translating it yields CSVVLAGGVDIQYF.

The chain carries TRBV6-1 and TRBJ2-5; D is ambiguous. V lost 2 bases and J 2 bases, leaving 9 bases between the germline ends. The CDR3 has 14 amino acids. Germline V gene lookup returns CDR1 MNHNS and CDR2 SASEGT. The CDR3: CASSESWGQETQYF. CDR3 DNA sequence: TGTGCCAGCAGTGAATCTTGGGGACAAGAGACCCAGTACTTC.

This clonotype appeared a single time. This chain links TRBV3-1 with TRBJ2-2; 11 bases map to TRBD2. There are 18 residues in the CDR3. The J segment lost 8 bases and the V segment lost 0 bases, leaving 11 bases of the junction unmatched. From germline, CDR1 is LGHDT and CDR2 YNNKEL (reference sequence). CDR3 in amino acids: CASSQEGRLAGGQGELFF. The CDR3 DNA reads as TGTGCCAGCAGCCAAGAAGGTCGGCTAGCGGGGGGCCAGGGGGAGCTGTTTTTT.

Here the CDR3 DNA reads TGTGCCAGCAGCCAAGAAATTTTACTACCGGACAGGGACGAGCAGTACTTC. As protein: CASSQEILLPDRDEQYF. The chain joins TRBV4-2 to TRBJ2-7, with TRBD1 identical over 8 bases. There are 17 residues in the CDR3. With 0 bases clipped from V and 5 bases from J, the junction kept 12 bases outside the gene matches. Germline assignment: CDR1 LGHNA and CDR2 YNFKEQ.

V gene TRBV7-2 combines with J gene TRBJ2-4; D is undetermined. With 1 base removed from V and 0 bases from J, the gap between germline ends came to 7 bases. The CDR3 has 15 amino acids. CDR1 and CDR2 (germline): SGHTA, FQGNSA. This CDR3 is CASSLEAGAKNIQYF. The CDR3 DNA is TGTGCCAGCAGCTTAGAGGCAGGAGCCAAAAACATTCAGTACTTC.